Listed below are T cell receptor beta chains from one sample, sequenced in a study of radiotherapy plus CTLA-4 blockade in lung cancer. Here immunoSEQ multiplex PCR was the method, and the copy in TCRdb shows in-frame clones only, minus some. The data contain 78,000 or so clones, roughly 86% of them seen just once; the ten biggest clones take up less than 0.9%. The sequenced sample was peripheral blood, obtained from a patient treated with radiotherapy plus ipilimumab. The source is a human donor with non-small cell lung cancer who had stable disease on radiotherapy plus ipilimumab. The CDR3 runs from the conserved cysteine through the conserved F or W. D genes are given only for firm matches. Not all rows give a size; the values are once, few, many and, for expanded clones, a class.

clone size: NA; J gene: TRBJ1-2; V gene: TRBV16; D gene: NA; CDR3 DNA: TGTACCAGCAGCCGCGGTCAACAGGGTTCCTATGGCTACACCTTC; CDR3 protein: CTSSRGQQGSYGYTF
clone size: NA; J gene: TRBJ2-5; V gene: TRBV7-3; D gene: NA; CDR3 DNA: TGTGCCAGCAGCTTAAGTACGAAAGAGACCCAGTACTTC; CDR3 protein: CASSLSTKETQYF
clone size: once; J gene: TRBJ2-7; V gene: TRBV30; D gene: NA; CDR3 DNA: TGTGCCTGGAGTGCTAGTCGTAACGAGCAGTACTTC; CDR3 protein: CAWSASRNEQYF
clone size: NA; J gene: TRBJ2-7; V gene: TRBV5-1; D gene: NA; CDR3 DNA: TGCGCCAGCAGCTTGGGCCAAGGAATTGAAGAGCAGTACTTC; CDR3 protein: CASSLGQGIEEQYF
clone size: NA; J gene: TRBJ2-3; V gene: TRBV5-1; D gene: NA; CDR3 DNA: TGCGCCAGCAGCTCCGGGGGTTACACAGATACGCAGTATTTT; CDR3 protein: CASSSGGYTDTQYF
clone size: NA; J gene: TRBJ2-1; V gene: TRBV11-3; D gene: NA; CDR3 DNA: TGTGCCAGCAGCCAAACCGTCCGGGGCCCAAAGGCTCAATCCTACAATGAGCAGTTCTTC; CDR3 protein: CASSQTVRGPKAQSYNEQFF
clone size: NA; J gene: TRBJ2-3; V gene: TRBV27; D gene: NA; CDR3 DNA: TGTGCCAGCAGTTTATCGAACCCAGGGCGCACAGATACGCAGTATTTT; CDR3 protein: CASSLSNPGRTDTQYF
clone size: NA; J gene: TRBJ2-3; V gene: TRBV6-1; D gene: NA; CDR3 DNA: TGTGCCAGCAGGCAAAAAGGGAGAGGAGATACGCAGTATTTT; CDR3 protein: CASRQKGRGDTQYF
clone size: NA; J gene: TRBJ2-6; V gene: TRBV4-2; D gene: TRBD2; CDR3 DNA: TGTGCCAGCAGCCAGTCTACTAGCGGGGGGGCTGGGGCCAACGTCCTGACTTTC; CDR3 protein: CASSQSTSGGAGANVLTF
clone size: NA; J gene: TRBJ1-6; V gene: TRBV7-9; D gene: TRBD1; CDR3 DNA: TGTGCCAGCAGCTTAGCGCTGACAGGGGGCGGCAATTCACCCCTCCACTTT; CDR3 protein: CASSLALTGGGNSPLHF
clone size: NA; J gene: TRBJ2-5; V gene: TRBV5-4; D gene: TRBD2; CDR3 DNA: TGTGCCAGCAGCCCCGGATCAGCGGGGGTTCCGGAGACCCAGTACTTC; CDR3 protein: CASSPGSAGVPETQYF
clone size: once; J gene: TRBJ2-1; V gene: TRBV5-1; D gene: TRBD2; CDR3 DNA: TGCGCCAGCAGCTTGGATGGTAGCGGGAGTGTCGGGCGGATCTTC; CDR3 protein: CASSLDGSGSVGRIF
clone size: once; J gene: TRBJ2-7; V gene: TRBV9; D gene: TRBD2; CDR3 DNA: TGTGCCAGCAGCCCCGGGACTAGCGGGGGCCTCGAGCAGTACTTC; CDR3 protein: CASSPGTSGGLEQYF
clone size: NA; J gene: TRBJ1-1; V gene: TRBV7-9; D gene: NA; CDR3 DNA: TGTGCCAGCAGCCAGTTGGCGGGTAAGCCGAAAGAAGCTTTCTTT; CDR3 protein: CASSQLAGKPKEAFF
clone size: NA; J gene: TRBJ2-1; V gene: TRBV7-9; D gene: NA; CDR3 DNA: TGTGCCAGCAGCTTCGATGGAAGTAGGGCCACTAGGAATGAGCAGTTCTTC; CDR3 protein: CASSFDGSRATRNEQFF
clone size: NA; J gene: TRBJ2-7; V gene: TRBV25-1; D gene: TRBD1; CDR3 DNA: TGTGCCAGCAGTCCTCCTATATCGACAGGGGTAGGTGGTGAGCAGTACTTC; CDR3 protein: CASSPPISTGVGGEQYF
clone size: NA; J gene: TRBJ2-1; V gene: TRBV15; D gene: TRBD2; CDR3 DNA: TGTGCCACCAGCAGAGAGGGAGCGGGGGGAGGCTACAATGAGCAGTTCTTC; CDR3 protein: CATSREGAGGGYNEQFF
clone size: NA; J gene: TRBJ2-1; V gene: TRBV7-8; D gene: NA; CDR3 DNA: TGTGCCAGCAGCTTTGGGACTGAGCAGTTCTTC; CDR3 protein: CASSFGTEQFF
clone size: NA; J gene: TRBJ2-1; V gene: TRBV19; D gene: NA; CDR3 DNA: TGTGCCAGTAGTAAATCAGGTGGGCCCCTTTTCAATGAGCAGTTCTTC; CDR3 protein: CASSKSGGPLFNEQFF
clone size: NA; J gene: TRBJ1-1; V gene: TRBV19; D gene: NA; CDR3 DNA: TGTGCCAGTAGTATAGAGGTAGGGGGGTACGCTGAAGCTTTCTTT; CDR3 protein: CASSIEVGGYAEAFF
clone size: NA; J gene: TRBJ1-1; V gene: TRBV9; D gene: NA; CDR3 DNA: TGTGCCAGTGGGGAGCCGTCGGAGAACACTGAAGCTTTCTTT; CDR3 protein: CASGEPSENTEAFF
clone size: NA; J gene: TRBJ2-1; V gene: TRBV7-2; D gene: NA; CDR3 DNA: TGTGCCAGCAGCGTAAATCCCGGGAGCTCCTTGGCCTACAATGAGCAGTTCTTC; CDR3 protein: CASSVNPGSSLAYNEQFF
clone size: NA; J gene: TRBJ2-2; V gene: TRBV12-1; D gene: NA; CDR3 DNA: TGTGCCAGCAGCCCAACTAGCGGGGGGGCCTTGTCTCGCTTAGCCGGGGAGCTGTTTTTT; CDR3 protein: CASSPTSGGALSRLAGELFF
clone size: few; J gene: TRBJ1-5; V gene: TRBV5-8; D gene: NA; CDR3 DNA: TGTGCCAGCAGCTTTAGGACGGGCAATCAGCCCCAGCATTTT; CDR3 protein: CASSFRTGNQPQHF
clone size: few; J gene: TRBJ2-1; V gene: TRBV27; D gene: NA; CDR3 DNA: TGTGCCAGCAGTTTTATGGGGGACAATGAGCAGTTCTTC; CDR3 protein: CASSFMGDNEQFF
clone size: NA; J gene: TRBJ1-6; V gene: TRBV9; D gene: TRBD1; CDR3 DNA: TGTGCCAGCAGCCCATACGACAGGGAAAGATTTGGTTCACCCCTCCACTTT; CDR3 protein: CASSPYDRERFGSPLHF
clone size: few; J gene: TRBJ2-2; V gene: TRBV5-4; D gene: NA; CDR3 DNA: TGTGCCAGCAGCTTGGGGGGGCGAAGGGCCGGGGAGCTGTTTTTT; CDR3 protein: CASSLGGRRAGELFF
clone size: NA; J gene: TRBJ1-4; V gene: TRBV9; D gene: NA; CDR3 DNA: TGTGCCAGCAGCGCCACCGGGGGGGGCGGTGAAAAACTGTTTTTT; CDR3 protein: CASSATGGGGEKLFF
clone size: NA; J gene: TRBJ1-1; V gene: TRBV5-4; D gene: NA; CDR3 DNA: TGTGCCAGCAGCTGGGGGGGACGGAAGAACACTGAAGCTTTCTTT; CDR3 protein: CASSWGGRKNTEAFF
clone size: NA; J gene: TRBJ2-1; V gene: TRBV9; D gene: TRBD1; CDR3 DNA: TGTGCCAGATGCCCTACAGGGGATCCTCACAATGAGCAGTTCTTC; CDR3 protein: CARCPTGDPHNEQFF
clone size: few; J gene: TRBJ1-4; V gene: TRBV13; D gene: NA; CDR3 DNA: TGTGCCAGCAGCTTAGGAGGGGCTGGGACTAATGAAAAACTGTTTTTT; CDR3 protein: CASSLGGAGTNEKLFF
clone size: NA; J gene: TRBJ1-5; V gene: TRBV5-5; D gene: NA; CDR3 DNA: TGTGCCAGCAGCCCCAAGATTTCTAGCAATCAGCCCCAGCATTTT; CDR3 protein: CASSPKISSNQPQHF
clone size: NA; J gene: TRBJ1-1; V gene: TRBV28; D gene: NA; CDR3 DNA: TGTGCCAGCACCCCTATTGGGTCTGAAGCTTTCTTT; CDR3 protein: CASTPIGSEAFF
clone size: once; J gene: TRBJ2-5; V gene: TRBV5-1; D gene: TRBD2; CDR3 DNA: TGCGCCAGCAGCTTGGCCCCGCCAGCGGGGCAAGAGACCCAGTACTTC; CDR3 protein: CASSLAPPAGQETQYF
clone size: once; J gene: TRBJ2-4; V gene: TRBV29-1; D gene: NA; CDR3 DNA: TGCAGCGTTGTAGGGACCAAAAACATTCAGTACTTC; CDR3 protein: CSVVGTKNIQYF
clone size: NA; J gene: TRBJ2-3; V gene: TRBV7-3; D gene: TRBD2; CDR3 DNA: TGTGCCAGCAGCTTCGATAGCGGGAGCACAGATACGCAGTATTTT; CDR3 protein: CASSFDSGSTDTQYF
clone size: once; J gene: TRBJ1-1; V gene: TRBV11-2; D gene: TRBD1; CDR3 DNA: TGTGCCAGCAGCCCCGGGACAGGGAGGACTGAAGCTTTCTTT; CDR3 protein: CASSPGTGRTEAFF
clone size: NA; J gene: TRBJ1-1; V gene: TRBV5-1; D gene: NA; CDR3 DNA: TGCGCCAGCAGCCGGGGCCCCGGCTCGAACACTGAAGCTTTCTTT; CDR3 protein: CASSRGPGSNTEAFF
clone size: NA; J gene: TRBJ2-7; V gene: TRBV7-6; D gene: NA; CDR3 DNA: TGTGCCAGCAGCTTAGGTACGGGGCTCAGGAACGAGCAGTACTTC; CDR3 protein: CASSLGTGLRNEQYF
clone size: NA; J gene: TRBJ2-7; V gene: TRBV19; D gene: TRBD2; CDR3 DNA: TGTGCCAGTAGTATGAGGTTAGCGGGGGACACCTACGAGCAGTACTTC; CDR3 protein: CASSMRLAGDTYEQYF
clone size: NA; J gene: TRBJ1-6; V gene: TRBV15; D gene: NA; CDR3 DNA: TGTGCCACCAGCAGAGAGGGCCAGGGGCGTTCACCCCTCCACTTT; CDR3 protein: CATSREGQGRSPLHF
clone size: NA; J gene: TRBJ2-7; V gene: TRBV19; D gene: TRBD1; CDR3 DNA: TGTGCCAGTAGTGCCCGGGACAGCCCCTACGAGCAGTACTTC; CDR3 protein: CASSARDSPYEQYF
clone size: NA; J gene: TRBJ1-2; V gene: TRBV27; D gene: TRBD1; CDR3 DNA: TGTGCCAGCAGTTTAGGACAGGGGCTACCGAACTATGGCTACACCTTC; CDR3 protein: CASSLGQGLPNYGYTF
clone size: once; J gene: TRBJ2-1; V gene: TRBV18; D gene: NA; CDR3 DNA: TGTGCCAGCTCACCGACAACTGAGCAGTTCTTC; CDR3 protein: CASSPTTEQFF
clone size: NA; J gene: TRBJ1-4; V gene: TRBV6-5; D gene: NA; CDR3 DNA: TGTGCCAGCAGTTACAGCCTTACAACTAATGAAAAACTGTTTTTT; CDR3 protein: CASSYSLTTNEKLFF
clone size: NA; J gene: TRBJ2-5; V gene: TRBV5-1; D gene: TRBD1; CDR3 DNA: TGCGCCAGCAGCTTCCGGGACAGTGGGGAGACCCAGTACTTC; CDR3 protein: CASSFRDSGETQYF
clone size: NA; J gene: TRBJ2-7; V gene: TRBV5-4; D gene: TRBD1; CDR3 DNA: TGTGCCAGCAGCACGACAGGGGGCCCCTACGAGCAGTACTTC; CDR3 protein: CASSTTGGPYEQYF
clone size: NA; J gene: TRBJ1-6; V gene: TRBV2; D gene: NA; CDR3 DNA: TGTGCCAGCAGCTTACAGAGACCACTAAATTCACCCCTCCACTTT; CDR3 protein: CASSLQRPLNSPLHF
clone size: NA; J gene: TRBJ1-1; V gene: TRBV6-5; D gene: NA; CDR3 DNA: TGTGCCAGCAGTCCCCTCAGTACAGGGCCCCCTGAAGCTTTCTTT; CDR3 protein: CASSPLSTGPPEAFF
clone size: NA; J gene: TRBJ1-2; V gene: TRBV28; D gene: NA; CDR3 DNA: TGTGCCAGCAGCTCTAACTATGGCTACACCTTC; CDR3 protein: CASSSNYGYTF
clone size: once; J gene: TRBJ2-3; V gene: TRBV7-9; D gene: NA; CDR3 DNA: TGTGCCAGCATCCCCTACACAGGGAGCACAGATACGCAGTATTTT; CDR3 protein: CASIPYTGSTDTQYF
clone size: once; J gene: TRBJ2-7; V gene: TRBV11-1; D gene: TRBD2; CDR3 DNA: TGTGCCAGCAGCTTGCGGGGGGGCTACGTGGAGCAGTACTTC; CDR3 protein: CASSLRGGYVEQYF
clone size: NA; J gene: TRBJ2-7; V gene: TRBV5-1; D gene: TRBD2; CDR3 DNA: TGCGCCAGCAGCTTAGACCCCGGGGGGGGCAGAAAAGAGCAGTACTTC; CDR3 protein: CASSLDPGGGRKEQYF
clone size: NA; J gene: TRBJ2-7; V gene: TRBV19; D gene: TRBD2; CDR3 DNA: TGTGCCAGTAGCCACCGCGGGCTAGCGGCCTACGAGCAGTACTTC; CDR3 protein: CASSHRGLAAYEQYF
clone size: NA; J gene: TRBJ2-1; V gene: TRBV7-3; D gene: NA; CDR3 DNA: TGTGCCAGCAGCTTTCAGCAGCGAACCTCGGGGGACAATGAGCAGTTCTTC; CDR3 protein: CASSFQQRTSGDNEQFF
clone size: NA; J gene: TRBJ1-4; V gene: TRBV5-1; D gene: NA; CDR3 DNA: TGCGCCAGCAGCTTGGCCGTTCAGGGCCGAGGGAGTGAAAAACTGTTTTTT; CDR3 protein: CASSLAVQGRGSEKLFF
clone size: NA; J gene: TRBJ2-3; V gene: TRBV28; D gene: TRBD2; CDR3 DNA: TGTGCCAGCAGTTCCTACAGCCTGACTAGCGGGAGTGGAACAGATACGCAGTATTTT; CDR3 protein: CASSSYSLTSGSGTDTQYF
clone size: few; J gene: TRBJ2-7; V gene: TRBV6-1; D gene: NA; CDR3 DNA: TGTGCCAGCAGAATCGGGACCTACGACGGGGAGCAGTACTTC; CDR3 protein: CASRIGTYDGEQYF